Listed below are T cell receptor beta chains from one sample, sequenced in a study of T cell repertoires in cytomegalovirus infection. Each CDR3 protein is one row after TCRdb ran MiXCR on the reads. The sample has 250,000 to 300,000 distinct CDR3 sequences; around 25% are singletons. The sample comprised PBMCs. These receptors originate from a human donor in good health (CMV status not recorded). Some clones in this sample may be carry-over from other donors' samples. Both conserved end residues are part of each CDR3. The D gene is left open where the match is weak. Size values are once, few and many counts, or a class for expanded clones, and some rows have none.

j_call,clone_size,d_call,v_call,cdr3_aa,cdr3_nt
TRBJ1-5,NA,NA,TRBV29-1,CSVSSGLNQPQHF,TGCAGCGTTAGTTCGGGCCTCAATCAGCCCCAGCATTTT
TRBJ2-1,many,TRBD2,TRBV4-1,CASSQAGGPFNEQFF,TGCGCCAGCAGCCAAGCGGGAGGGCCTTTTAATGAGCAGTTCTTC
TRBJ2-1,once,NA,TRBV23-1,CASSQTHPSYRMINEQFF,TGCGCCAGCAGTCAAACACATCCTTCGTATCGTATGATCAATGAGCAGTTCTTC
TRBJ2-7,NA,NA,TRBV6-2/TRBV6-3,CASSYKAYEQYF,TGTGCCAGCAGTTATAAGGCCTACGAGCAGTACTTC
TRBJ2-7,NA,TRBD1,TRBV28,CASSFPGTGGDEQYF,TGTGCCAGCAGTTTTCCTGGGACAGGGGGTGACGAGCAGTACTTC
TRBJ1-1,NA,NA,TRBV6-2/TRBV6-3,CASSYTGLGGEAFF,TGTGCCAGCAGTTATACGGGGCTGGGGGGTGAAGCTTTCTTT
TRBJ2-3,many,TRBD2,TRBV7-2,CASPDPGTTSTDTQYF,TGTGCCAGTCCCGACCCCGGGACTACCTCCACGGATACGCAGTATTTT
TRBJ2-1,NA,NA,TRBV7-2,CASSLMAGAYNEQFF,TGTGCCAGCAGCTTAATGGCAGGGGCCTACAATGAGCAGTTCTTC
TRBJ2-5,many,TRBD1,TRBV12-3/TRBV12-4,CASSPRQGEGETQYF,TGTGCCAGCAGTCCCCGACAGGGGGAAGGGGAGACCCAGTACTTC
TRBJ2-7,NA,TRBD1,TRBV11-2,CASSFPGQGIYEQYF,TGTGCCAGCAGCTTCCCGGGACAGGGTATTTACGAGCAGTACTTC
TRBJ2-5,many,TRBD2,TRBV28,CASSSGRGRALQETQYF,TGTGCCAGCAGCTCGGGGCGGGGGAGAGCCCTCCAAGAGACCCAGTACTTC
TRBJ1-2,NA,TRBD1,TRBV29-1,CSVEKGAGYGYTF,TGCAGCGTTGAGAAGGGGGCGGGCTATGGCTACACCTTC
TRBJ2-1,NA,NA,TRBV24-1,CATSDPGTFSYNEQFF,TGTGCCACCAGTGACCCCGGGACCTTCTCCTACAATGAGCAGTTCTTC
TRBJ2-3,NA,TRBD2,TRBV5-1,CASSLAGAGPTDTQYF,TGCGCCAGCAGCTTGGCCGGAGCGGGACCCACAGATACGCAGTATTTT
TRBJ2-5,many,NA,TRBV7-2,CASSLTGTQETQYF,TGTGCCAGCAGCTTGACGGGGACCCAAGAGACCCAGTACTTC
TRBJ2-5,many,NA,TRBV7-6,CASSPRASQETQYF,TGTGCCAGCAGCCCACGGGCCTCCCAAGAGACCCAGTACTTC
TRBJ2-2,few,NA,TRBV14,CASSTLHTGELFF,TGTGCCAGCAGCACCTTACACACCGGGGAGCTGTTTTTT
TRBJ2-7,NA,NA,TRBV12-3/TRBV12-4,CASRQTRGSSYEQYF,TGTGCCAGCAGGCAAACCAGGGGCTCCTCCTACGAGCAGTACTTC
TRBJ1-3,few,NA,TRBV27,CASSSPGISGNTIYF,TGTGCCAGCAGTTCCCCGGGGATCTCTGGAAACACCATATATTTT
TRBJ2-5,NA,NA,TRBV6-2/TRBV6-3,CASSYRLVGFGEETQYF,TGTGCCAGCAGTTACCGCCTTGTGGGCTTCGGGGAAGAGACCCAGTACTTC
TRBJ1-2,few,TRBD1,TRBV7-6,CASSYDGTGENYGYTF,TGTGCCAGCAGTTACGACGGGACAGGGGAAAACTATGGCTACACCTTC
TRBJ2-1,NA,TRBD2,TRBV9,CASSSLAGDYNEQFF,TGTGCCAGCAGCTCTCTAGCGGGCGACTACAATGAGCAGTTCTTC
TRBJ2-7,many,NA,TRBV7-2,CASSPWTSNYEQYF,TGTGCCAGCAGCCCGTGGACGTCTAACTACGAGCAGTACTTC
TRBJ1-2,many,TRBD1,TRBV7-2,CASSPGGLGANYGYTF,TGTGCCAGCAGCCCAGGGGGACTGGGAGCTAACTATGGCTACACCTTC
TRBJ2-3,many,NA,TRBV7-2,CASSRQEGADTQYF,TGTGCCAGCAGCCGCCAGGAGGGGGCAGATACGCAGTATTTT
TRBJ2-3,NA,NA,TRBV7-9,CASSFHLGPDTQYF,TGTGCCAGCAGCTTCCATCTGGGTCCAGATACGCAGTATTTT
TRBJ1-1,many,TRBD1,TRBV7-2,CASSDGQVLGAFF,TGTGCCAGCAGCGACGGACAGGTCCTGGGGGCTTTCTTT
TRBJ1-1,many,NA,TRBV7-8,CASSLSDVEAFF,TGTGCCAGCAGCTTAAGTGATGTGGAAGCTTTCTTT
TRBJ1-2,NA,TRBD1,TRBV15,CATSRDYRGESYGYTF,TGTGCCACCAGCAGAGATTACAGGGGCGAGAGCTATGGCTACACCTTC
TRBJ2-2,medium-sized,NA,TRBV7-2,CASSLLGAELFF,TGTGCCAGCAGCTTATTGGGGGCGGAGCTGTTTTTT
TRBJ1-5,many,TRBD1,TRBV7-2,CASSPQATGTDQPQHF,TGTGCCAGCAGCCCCCAGGCAACCGGGACAGATCAGCCCCAGCATTTT
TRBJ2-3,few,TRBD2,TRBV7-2,CASSLDLAGASDTQYF,TGTGCCAGCAGCTTAGATCTAGCGGGTGCTTCAGATACGCAGTATTTT
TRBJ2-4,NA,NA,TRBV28,CASQDLLKNIQYF,TGTGCCAGTCAGGACCTCCTCAAAAACATTCAGTACTTC
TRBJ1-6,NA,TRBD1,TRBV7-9,CASSTGQGKNSPLHF,TGTGCCAGCAGCACCGGACAGGGTAAAAATTCACCCCTCCACTTT
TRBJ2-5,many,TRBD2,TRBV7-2,CASSYSGRAEQETQYF,TGTGCCAGCAGTTATAGCGGGAGGGCCGAGCAAGAGACCCAGTACTTC
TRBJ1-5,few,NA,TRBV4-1,CASSQDQRDQPQHF,TGCGCCAGCAGCCAAGATCAAAGGGATCAGCCCCAGCATTTT
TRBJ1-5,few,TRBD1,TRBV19,CASSDRGYGNQPQHF,TGTGCCAGTAGTGACAGGGGGTACGGCAATCAGCCCCAGCATTTT
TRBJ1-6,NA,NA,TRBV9,CASSVATPGFFNNSPLHF,TGTGCCAGCAGCGTAGCTACCCCCGGGTTTTTTAATAATTCACCCCTCCACTTT
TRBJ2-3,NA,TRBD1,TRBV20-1,CSARVLQGADTQYF,TGCAGTGCTAGAGTTCTGCAGGGGGCGGATACGCAGTATTTT
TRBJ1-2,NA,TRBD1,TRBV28,CASSSPTTQGARGYTF,TGTGCCAGCAGTTCCCCAACTACTCAGGGGGCGCGTGGCTACACCTTC
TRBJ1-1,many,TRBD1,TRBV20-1,CSARVAGGAVTEAFF,TGCAGTGCTAGAGTGGCAGGGGGCGCGGTCACTGAAGCTTTCTTT
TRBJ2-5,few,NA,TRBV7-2,CASSPGSSRRRTQYF,TGTGCCAGCAGCCCCGGGTCTAGTCGCCGGAGGACCCAGTACTTC
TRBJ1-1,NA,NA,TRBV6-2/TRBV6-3,CASSYSGGNTEAFF,TGTGCCAGCAGTTACTCAGGCGGAAACACTGAAGCTTTCTTT
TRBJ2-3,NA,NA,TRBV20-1,CSACNTDTQYF,TGCAGTGCCTGCAACACAGATACGCAGTATTTT